Only one count was recorded for the clone carrying this T cell receptor (beta chain). Antigen specificity is unknown. The assay was immunoSEQ multiplex PCR, and TCRdb's table has in-frame clones only and misses some. In the table there are roughly 150,000 clones, over 75% of which are singletons. Germline V CDR1 and CDR2: PRHDT, FYEKMQ (reference sequence). V was clipped by 5 bases and J by 2 bases; unmatched bases: 5. This CDR3 comprises 14 residues. These data come from a study of T cell responses to AZD1222 COVID-19 vaccine. About the study: Timing groups of about 4 and about 12 weeks for second doses were pooled. Study results and limitations: The repertoires were collected only after the peak T cell response. Regions 160-218 and 743-854 dominated among vaccine-associated CD4 TCRs spanning spike. Increases in Spike-specific TCR breadth and depth were seen after two AZD1222 doses.

The starting material was peripheral blood, obtained on day 0 of AZD1222 vaccination. The rearrangement joins TRBV13 to TRBJ2-5; 7 positions agree with TRBD1. The TCR was taken from an adult in good health. This CDR3 reads CASSSRDRQETQYF. The CDR3 bases are TGTGCCAGCAGCAGTAGGGACAGACAAGAGACCCAGTACTTC. Full variable domain (outside the CDR3, taken from reference TRBV13 and TRBJ2-5): AAGVIQSPRHLIKEKRETATLKCYPIPRHDTVYWYQQGPGQDPQFLISFYEKMQSDKGSIPDRFSAQQFSDYHSELNMSSLELGDSALYFCASSSRDRQETQYFGPGTRLLVL.